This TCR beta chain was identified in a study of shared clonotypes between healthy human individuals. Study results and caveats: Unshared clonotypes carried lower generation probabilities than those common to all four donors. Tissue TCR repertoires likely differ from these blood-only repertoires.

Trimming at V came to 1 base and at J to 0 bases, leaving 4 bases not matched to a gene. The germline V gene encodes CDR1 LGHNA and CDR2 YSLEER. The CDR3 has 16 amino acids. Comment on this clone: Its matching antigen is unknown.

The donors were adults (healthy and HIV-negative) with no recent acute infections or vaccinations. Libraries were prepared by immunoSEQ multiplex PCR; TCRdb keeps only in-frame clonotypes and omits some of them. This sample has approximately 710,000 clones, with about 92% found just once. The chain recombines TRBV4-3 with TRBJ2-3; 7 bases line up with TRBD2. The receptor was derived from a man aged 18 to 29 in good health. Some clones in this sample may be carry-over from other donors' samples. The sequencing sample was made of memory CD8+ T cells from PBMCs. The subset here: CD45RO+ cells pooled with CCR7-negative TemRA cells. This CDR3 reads CASSQGPSGSTDTQYF. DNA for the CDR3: TGCGCCAGCAGCCAAGGGCCTAGCGGAAGCACAGATACGCAGTATTTT.